Reported below is one TCR beta chain. The data stem from a study of technical replicates of blood from several donors. Clones were read by immunoSEQ multiplex PCR, and TCRdb kept only the in-frame ones, dropping some. The sample includes roughly 50,000 clones, roughly 95% of them seen just once. The J segment lost 6 bases and the V segment lost 2 bases, leaving 6 bases of the junction unmatched. There are 15 residues in the CDR3. Germline CDR1 reads SGHDT; CDR2 reads YYEEEE. J is TRBJ1-2 and V is TRBV5-6, with 11 positions matching TRBD1. The source is a human donor in good health. Some clones in this sample may be carry-over from other donors' samples. The specimen was PBMCs. The DNA of the CDR3 is TGTGCCAGCAGCTTCGGTAGGACAGGGGGCGATGGCTACACCTTC. This translates into CASSFGRTGGDGYTF.